Presented here are 30 T cell receptor beta chains from one specimen sequenced in a study of blood T cells in healthy people across ages. The authors ran a second PCR of 7 to 11 cycles using a sample-barcoded 5' primer and a J-beta primer mix. TCRdb called the 5' RACE reads again in MiXCR, with one record for every CDR3 protein. The sample lists about 1.7 million distinct CDR3 sequences, approximately 30% seen once, with 7.7% in the top ten. The sequenced sample consisted of blood. These receptors were obtained from a woman under 40 in good health.

Remarks on this clonotype: Given a much more abundant clone one base away, this may be a read error. Here the CDR3 reads CSARGTRLNEQYF. The CDR3 DNA follows: TGCAGTGCTAGAGGGACTAGACTTAATGAGCAGTACTTC. The V and J genes are TRBV20-1 and TRBJ2-5; 7 bases align to TRBD2. V lost 1 base and J lost 11; bases outside the gene matches: 10. CDR1 is DFQATT and CDR2 is SNEGSKA in the germline V gene (reference sequence). The CDR3 extends over 13 amino acids.

The table lists this clonotype with a few counts. J is TRBJ2-1 and V is TRBV28; D may be TRBD1 (5 bases). From germline, CDR1 is MDHEN and CDR2 SYDVKM. CDR3 size: 16 residues. The V gene lost 4 bases and the J gene lost 2 bases, with 15 bases spanning the gap. This CDR3 reads CASSYQPGIAYNEQFF. CDR3 in DNA: TGTGCCAGCAGTTACCAACCAGGGATCGCCTACAATGAGCAGTTCTTC.

V and J are TRBV4-3 and TRBJ1-3; the D gene is possibly TRBD1 (6 bases). The CDR3 consists of 16 residues. Germline values: CDR1 LGHNA, CDR2 YSLEER. With 0 bases removed from V and 0 bases from J, the gap between germline ends came to 9 bases. CDR3 nucleotides: TGCGCCAGCAGCCAAGAAATGGGGGCCTCTGGAAACACCATATATTTT. This encodes CASSQEMGASGNTIYF.

This clonotype occurred many times. The chain recombines TRBV5-1 with TRBJ2-5; TRBD2 might be the D (6 bases). The CDR3 loop spans 14 amino acids. In germline, CDR1 is SGHRS, CDR2 YFSETQ. Trimming removed 0 bases from V and 5 bases from J, with 11 bases in between. In DNA, the CDR3 is TGCGCCAGCAGCTTGGACGGGGGTTGGGAGACCCAGTACTTC. Translating gives CASSLDGGWETQYF.

This clonotype was counted ten times or more. The rearrangement joins TRBV7-2 to TRBJ2-7; 12 bases align to TRBD1. The V segment lost 5 bases and the J segment 3 bases; nucleotides outside the gene matches: 8. Germline loops: CDR1 SGHTA, CDR2 FQGNSA. The CDR3 runs 16 residues. The CDR3 DNA reads TGTGCCAGCAGCGTCCGGGACAGGGGGCTCTACTACGAGCAGTACTTC. Residues: CASSVRDRGLYYEQYF.

This clonotype showed up many times. V is TRBV6-5 and J is TRBJ2-1, with 7 positions matching TRBD2. Germline V gene data show CDR1 as MNHEY and CDR2 as SVGAGI. The V and J ends lost 6 bases and 8 bases, in that order; junction bases with no gene match: 13. This CDR3 region has 15 residues. CDR3 region: CASRKNSGGGHEQFF. The CDR3 nucleotides are TGTGCCAGCAGGAAAAATTCTGGGGGGGGACATGAGCAGTTCTTC.

This clonotype has only a few counts. The J gene is TRBJ2-3, the V gene TRBV10-3, with D unclear. This CDR3 is built from 11 residues. Germline CDR1 ENHRY, CDR2 SYGVKD. The V end lost 7 bases, the J end lost 4 bases, and 6 bases lay between the germline ends. CDR3 in amino acids: CAIKSSDTQYF. The CDR3 nucleotides are TGTGCCATCAAGTCATCAGATACGCAGTATTTT.

For this clonotype: One base away lies a much larger clone, so this may be a sequencing read error. The chain uses TRBV10-3 and TRBJ2-5, with 13 bases aligning to TRBD2. In germline, CDR1 is ENHRY, CDR2 SYGVKD. This CDR3 comprises 15 residues. In nucleotides, the CDR3 is TGTGCCATCAGGGGAGGACTAGCGGGGGAAGAGACCCAGGACTTC. This codes for CAIRGGLAGEETQDF.

This clonotype showed up just a few times. This chain connects TRBV2 to TRBJ2-5; D is uncertain. Germline-derived CDR1 and CDR2 are SNHLY and FYNNEI. V lost 2 bases and J lost 0, with 4 bases in between. This CDR3 has 13 amino acids. The CDR3 protein is CASSELDQETQYF. The DNA of the CDR3 is TGTGCCAGCAGTGAACTGGACCAAGAGACCCAGTACTTC.

This chain joins TRBV2 and TRBJ2-3; the D is unclear. Trimming removed 6 bases from V and 2 bases from J, with 12 bases in between. The CDR3 length is 14 residues. In germline, CDR1 is SNHLY, CDR2 FYNNEI. In DNA, the CDR3 is TGTGCCAGCAGCGCAGAATGGGACACAGATACGCAGTATTTT. Encoded protein: CASSAEWDTDTQYF.

This clonotype was seen many times. The rearrangement links TRBV21-1 to TRBJ2-7; the D call TRBD1 from the table was never checked on the DNA. TRBV21-1 is designated a pseudogene. The CDR3 contains 13 residues. As DNA, the CDR3 is TGTGCCAGCAGCAAGGACAGGGCCTACGAGCAGTACTTC. Protein sequence: CASSKDRAYEQYF.

This chain uses TRBV7-2 with TRBJ2-7, with D possibly TRBD2 on 5 matching bases. Germline V CDR1 and CDR2: SGHTA, FQGNSA. Trimming stripped 3 bases from V and 3 bases from J, with 12 bases between. This CDR3 is 14 amino acids long. CDR3 in amino acids: CASSFGTSNYEQYF. The CDR3 region has the DNA TGTGCCAGCAGCTTTGGAACTAGTAACTACGAGCAGTACTTC.

The rearrangement uses TRBV12-3 or TRBV12-4 and TRBJ2-3; perhaps TRBD2 as D (5 bases). This CDR3 contains 15 residues. Trimming removed 6 bases from V and 4 bases from J, with 17 bases in between. The CDR3 DNA is TGTGCCAGCAGGGTGGACGTAATTAGCGCAGATACGCAGTATTTT. It specifies CASRVDVISADTQYF.

This clonotype was seen more than once but under ten times. The CDR3 sequence is CASTGVGTQYF. The CDR3, as DNA: TGTGCCAGCACCGGCGTCGGTACGCAGTATTTT. The chain employs TRBV6-6 and TRBJ2-3; D ambiguous. V dropped 7 bases and J dropped 8 bases, with 10 bases sitting between them. CDR3 length equals 11 residues. Germline CDR1 and CDR2: MNHNY and SVGAGI (reference sequence).

The rearrangement links TRBV5-1 to TRBJ1-1, with 10 bases matching TRBD1. Losses at the gene ends were 1 base for V and 6 bases for J; bases not matched to a gene: 6. This CDR3 comprises 15 residues. Germline-derived CDR1 and CDR2 are SGHRS and YFSETQ. The CDR3 DNA is TGCGCCAGCAGCTTGTTGACAGGGGGCCAAGCTGAAGCTTTCTTT. Translated, it gives CASSLLTGGQAEAFF.

This chain links TRBV5-1 with TRBJ2-6, with D tentatively TRBD2 (5 bases). Germline V gives CDR1 SGHRS, CDR2 YFSETQ. This CDR3 contains 17 residues. The V gene lost 0 bases and the J gene lost 2 bases, with 12 bases spanning the gap. The CDR3 region is CASSLAGSDAGANVLTF. DNA for the CDR3: TGCGCCAGCAGCTTGGCCGGTAGCGACGCTGGGGCCAACGTCCTGACTTTC.

This clonotype was seen ten or more times. This chain joins TRBV5-1 and TRBJ2-7; D unresolved. The V gene lost 4 bases and the J gene lost 7 bases, with 12 bases spanning the gap. The CDR3 is 12 residues long. CDR1 is SGHRS, CDR2 YFSETQ, per germline. The CDR3 loop reads CASSGRLREQYF. The DNA for the CDR3 is TGCGCCAGCAGCGGCCGTTTGAGGGAGCAGTACTTC.

This clonotype showed up just a few times. The chain couples TRBV2 to TRBJ2-5, with D perhaps TRBD2 (5 bases). This CDR3 spans 14 amino acids. Germline CDR1 is SNHLY and CDR2 is FYNNEI. V was shortened by 8 bases and J by 3 bases, with 16 bases between the two germline ends. The CDR3 is CASAARRGEETQYF. CDR3 DNA sequence: TGTGCCAGCGCCGCCCGCCGGGGTGAAGAGACCCAGTACTTC.

The genes are TRBV6-4 and TRBJ1-5, with D unresolved. This CDR3 spans 16 amino acids. Deletions cut 4 bases from V and 1 base from J, with 14 bases between. The V gene's germline CDR1 is MRHNA and CDR2 SNTAGT. The CDR3 reads CASSVGNLGSNQPQHF. The CDR3, as DNA: TGTGCCAGCAGTGTGGGGAATCTCGGGAGCAATCAGCCCCAGCATTTT.

In this sample, this clonotype turned up many times. The chain couples TRBV7-6 to TRBJ2-1, with TRBD2 identical over 9 bases. The CDR3 length is 15 residues. The V segment lost 2 bases and the J segment 7 bases; nucleotides outside the gene matches: 6. Germline V gene data show CDR1 as SGHVS and CDR2 as FNYEAQ. CDR3 region: CASSLYPSGDNEQFF. The DNA of the CDR3 is TGTGCCAGCAGCTTATATCCTAGCGGGGATAATGAGCAGTTCTTC.

The J gene is TRBJ2-5, the V gene TRBV15; 11 bases align to TRBD2. The J call may be faulty, since TRBJ2-1 better matches the DNA end. Germline CDR1 is LNHNV and CDR2 is YYDKDF (reference sequence). The CDR3 length is 19 residues. This CDR3 is CATSIQESGTSGFQETQFF. The CDR3 DNA follows: TGTGCCACCAGCATTCAGGAGTCGGGGACTAGCGGCTTTCAAGAGACCCAGTTCTTC.

The J gene is TRBJ2-5, the V gene TRBV28; 9 bases match TRBD2. The CDR3 length is 15 residues. The V gene end was trimmed by 5 bases and the J gene end by 11 bases; junction bases not matched to a gene: 15. Looked up from germline, CDR1 is MDHEN and CDR2 is SYDVKM. As DNA, the CDR3 is TGTGCCAGCAGTCGAGAGGGACTAGCTGTGGACAAGCAGTACTTC. Its protein product is CASSREGLAVDKQYF. The whole variable domain, remainder taken from reference TRBV28 and TRBJ2-5, is DVKVTQSSRYLVKRTGEKVFLECVQDMDHENMFWYRQDPGLGLRLIYFSYDVKMKEKGDIPEGYSVSREKKERFSLILESASTNQTSMYLCASSREGLAVDKQYFGPGTRLLVL.

This clonotype was found many times. This sequence joins TRBV5-1 and TRBJ2-7; no clear D. V dropped 4 bases and J dropped 0 bases, with 11 bases sitting between them. Germline CDR1 is SGHRS and CDR2 is YFSETQ. The CDR3 length is 14 residues. Here the CDR3 DNA reads TGCGCCAGCAGCCCTCTTTACTACTCCTACGAGCAGTACTTC. Its protein product is CASSPLYYSYEQYF.

Of note for this clonotype: This may stem from a read error, because a much larger clone lies one nucleotide away. The V gene is TRBV20-1, the J gene TRBJ2-6; D may be TRBD1 (6 bases). The CDR3 is 16 residues long. The V gene's germline CDR1 is DFQATT and CDR2 SNEGSKA (reference sequence). In nucleotides, the CDR3 is TGCAGTGCTAGAGAGGGACACCGCTCTGGGGCCGACGTCCTGACTTTC. Its protein product is CSAREGHRSGADVLTF.

This chain connects TRBV12-3 or TRBV12-4 to TRBJ2-3, with 8 bases identical to TRBD2. With 2 bases clipped from V and 1 base from J, the junction kept 5 bases outside the gene matches. CDR3 length equals 16 residues. This CDR3 reads CASSLPTTSGTDTQYF. The CDR3 DNA is TGTGCCAGCAGTTTACCTACGACTAGCGGCACAGATACGCAGTATTTT.

This rearrangement joins TRBV5-1 to TRBJ2-7; no reliable D call. The CDR3 has 15 residues. Germline lookup yields CDR1 SGHRS and CDR2 YFSETQ. V lost 0 bases and J lost 6, with 16 bases in between. The CDR3 bases are TGCGCCAGCAGCTTGGGAGTAGGAGTGGCCTTCGAGCAGTACTTC. This translates into CASSLGVGVAFEQYF.

This clonotype showed up many times. J is TRBJ2-7 and V is TRBV12-3 or TRBV12-4, with a tentative D call TRBD1 (6 bases). CDR3 length: 13 amino acids. Trimming removed 6 bases from V and 5 bases from J, with 14 bases in between. Here the CDR3 DNA reads TGTGCCAGCAGCGTACAGGGCTTCCACGAGCAGTACTTC. This gives the protein CASSVQGFHEQYF.

This clonotype has only a few counts. The chain uses TRBV4-1 and TRBJ2-1; 9 nucleotides align to TRBD2. This CDR3 spans 16 amino acids. Germline trimming cut 2 bases from V and 1 base from J; bases unmatched to any gene: 3. Germline loops: CDR1 MGHRA, CDR2 YSYEKL. The CDR3 is CASSQHLAGSYNEQFF. The CDR3 region has the DNA TGCGCCAGCAGCCAACATCTAGCGGGGTCCTACAATGAGCAGTTCTTC.

The gene calls are TRBV4-3 and TRBJ2-5; unclear D gene. Germline-derived CDR1 and CDR2 are LGHNA and YSLEER. CDR3 length equals 14 residues. V was shortened by 0 bases and J by 5 bases, with 10 bases between the two germline ends. The CDR3 protein is CASSQDLGTETQYF. As DNA, the CDR3 is TGCGCCAGCAGCCAAGATTTGGGCACCGAGACCCAGTACTTC.

At least ten counts were recorded for this clonotype. The chain combines TRBV6-2 or TRBV6-3 with TRBJ2-5; D uncertain. Germline CDR1 reads MNHEY; CDR2 reads SVGEGT. Trimming took off 2 bases at V and 3 bases at J, with 7 bases between the two ends. The CDR3 loop spans 13 amino acids. The CDR3 sequence: CASSYPPEETQYF. CDR3 DNA: TGTGCCAGCAGTTACCCCCCGGAAGAGACCCAGTACTTC.